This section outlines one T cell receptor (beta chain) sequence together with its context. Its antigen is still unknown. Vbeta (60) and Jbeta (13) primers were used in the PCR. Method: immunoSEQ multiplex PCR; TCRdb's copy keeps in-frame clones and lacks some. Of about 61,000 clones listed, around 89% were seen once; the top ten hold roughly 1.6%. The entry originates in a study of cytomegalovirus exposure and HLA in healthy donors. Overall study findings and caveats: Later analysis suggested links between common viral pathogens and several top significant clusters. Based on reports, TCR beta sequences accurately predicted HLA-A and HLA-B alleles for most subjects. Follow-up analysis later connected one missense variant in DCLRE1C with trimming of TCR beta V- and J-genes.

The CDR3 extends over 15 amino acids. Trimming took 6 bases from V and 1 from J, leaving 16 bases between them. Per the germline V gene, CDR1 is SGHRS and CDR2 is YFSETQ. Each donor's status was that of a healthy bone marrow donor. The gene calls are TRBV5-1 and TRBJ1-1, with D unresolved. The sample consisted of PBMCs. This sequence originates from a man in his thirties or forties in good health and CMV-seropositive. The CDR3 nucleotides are TGCGCCAGCAACTTCGGGGTGGGGAGGAACACTGAAGCTTTCTTT. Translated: CASNFGVGRNTEAFF.